This TCR beta chain appears in the sequencing data of a study of blood T cell repertoires in COVID-19. The overall study: COVID-19 samples collected from the United States, Italy and Spain covered acute and convalescent phases. The analysed material was cDNA or gDNA that came from T cells, B-cell-depleted T cells, or PBMCs.

CDR3 length equals 13 residues. CDR1 is MNHEY and CDR2 is SVGAGI in the germline V gene. The V and J ends lost 4 bases and 4 bases, in that order; junction bases with no gene match: 2. Some clones are missing from TCRdb's copy, which holds only in-frame ones; the method was immunoSEQ multiplex PCR. In the table there are over 150,000 clones, about 85% of which are singletons. Material: peripheral blood. The genes are TRBV6-5 and TRBJ2-7; 9 positions match TRBD1. The receptor comes from a man aged 40-49 years with acute or convalescent COVID-19. CDR3 protein: CASSWDRDYEQYF. The CDR3 coding sequence is TGTGCCAGCAGTTGGGACAGGGATTACGAGCAGTACTTC.